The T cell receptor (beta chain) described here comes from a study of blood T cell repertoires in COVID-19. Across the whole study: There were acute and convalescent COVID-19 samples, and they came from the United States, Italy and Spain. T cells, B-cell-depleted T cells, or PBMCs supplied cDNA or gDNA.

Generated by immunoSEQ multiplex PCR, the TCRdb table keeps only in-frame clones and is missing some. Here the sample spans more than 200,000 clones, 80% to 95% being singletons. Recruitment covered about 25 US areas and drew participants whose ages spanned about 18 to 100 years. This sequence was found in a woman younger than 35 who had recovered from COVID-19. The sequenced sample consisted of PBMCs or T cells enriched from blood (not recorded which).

The CDR3 loop is CASRGDRNTEAFF. Here the CDR3 DNA reads TGTGCCAGCAGAGGGGACAGGAACACTGAAGCTTTCTTT. This rearrangement joins TRBV5-4 to TRBJ1-1, with TRBD1 identical over 7 bases. The ends lost 5 bases at V and 1 base at J; junction bases unmatched: 2. This CDR3 comprises 13 residues. CDR1 SGHNT and CDR2 YYREEE come from the germline V gene (reference sequence).